Following are 13 T cell receptor beta chains from one sample sequenced in a study of control samples from healthy donors and cancer patients. Libraries were prepared by immunoSEQ multiplex PCR; TCRdb keeps only in-frame clonotypes and omits some of them. The sample holds about 130,000 clones; roughly 94% are singletons and the top ten take approximately 14%. The sample comprised PBMCs. The receptors originated from a man between 60 and 75 years old with colorectal cancer.

This rearrangement joins TRBV19 to TRBJ1-1, with D tentatively TRBD1 (6 bases). The V gene's germline CDR1 is LNHDA and CDR2 SQIVND (reference sequence). This CDR3 spans 15 amino acids. V was clipped by 8 bases and J by 0 bases, with 16 bases between them. CDR3 amino acids: CASRGGGGLNTEAFF. In nucleotides, the CDR3 is TGTGCCAGTCGGGGGGGCGGGGGACTGAACACTGAAGCTTTCTTT.

V gene TRBV5-1 combines with J gene TRBJ2-1; D is unresolved. In germline, CDR1 is SGHRS, CDR2 YFSETQ. The CDR3 is 15 amino acids. Trimming took 0 bases from V and 0 from J, leaving 7 bases between them. The CDR3 sequence is CASSLAASSYNEQFF. CDR3 nucleotides: TGCGCCAGCAGCTTGGCGGCGAGCTCCTACAATGAGCAGTTCTTC.

V gene TRBV20-1 combines with J gene TRBJ1-6, with D uncertain. The CDR3 totals 11 residues. Trimming shortened V by 0 bases and J by 13 bases, and 7 bases separated the two germline ends. Germline assignment: CDR1 DFQATT and CDR2 SNEGSKA (reference sequence). For the CDR3, the DNA is TGCAGTGCTAGAGAGGGCGCGCCCCTCCACTTT. Amino acids: CSAREGAPLHF.

This chain uses TRBV19 with TRBJ2-6, with D perhaps assigned TRBD1 or TRBD2 (6 bases each). This CDR3 comprises 14 residues. Germline V gives CDR1 LNHDA, CDR2 SQIVND (reference sequence). V was shortened by 10 bases and J by 0 bases, with 10 bases between the two germline ends. As DNA, the CDR3 is TGTGCCACCGGGGGCGGCTCTGGGGCCAACGTCCTGACTTTC. It is translated as CATGGGSGANVLTF.

The chain combines TRBV6-5 with TRBJ1-2; 7 bases align to TRBD1. CDR3 size: 12 residues. V lost 6 bases and J lost 8; bases outside the gene matches: 6. In germline, CDR1 is MNHEY, CDR2 SVGAGI. As DNA, the CDR3 is TGTGCCAGCAGCCCACAGGGGAAAGGCTACACCTTC. This codes for CASSPQGKGYTF.

This rearrangement joins TRBV6-5 to TRBJ1-1; 9 nucleotides agree with TRBD1. Per germline, CDR1 MNHEY and CDR2 SVGAGI. V lost 10 bases, J lost 4 bases, and 10 bases stayed unmatched. CDR3 length equals 14 residues. The CDR3 loop reads CAITPGQGITEAFF. CDR3 in DNA: TGTGCCATTACTCCGGGACAGGGCATCACTGAAGCTTTCTTT.

The chain couples TRBV4-2 to TRBJ1-2; 8 positions agree with TRBD1. Germline V gene lookup returns CDR1 LGHNA and CDR2 YNFKEQ. This CDR3 region has 16 residues. The junction had 7 bases not matched to a gene; V was cut back by 0 bases and J by 4 bases. Here the CDR3 reads CASSQDGDRGFYGYTF. DNA of the CDR3: TGTGCCAGCAGCCAAGATGGCGACAGGGGCTTCTATGGCTACACCTTC.

This sequence joins TRBV19 and TRBJ2-7; 7 bases line up with TRBD1. Germline loops: CDR1 LNHDA, CDR2 SQIVND (reference sequence). Germline trimming cut 4 bases from V and 7 bases from J; bases unmatched to any gene: 7. This CDR3 has 13 amino acids. The CDR3 loop reads CASSTTGAREQYF. CDR3 nucleotides: TGTGCCAGTAGTACCACAGGGGCGAGGGAGCAGTACTTC.

The genes are TRBV5-5 and TRBJ2-5; the match to TRBD1 covers 11 bases. CDR3 length: 16 amino acids. Germline lookup yields CDR1 SGHKS and CDR2 YYEKEE (reference sequence). With V trimmed by 3 bases and J by 3 bases, 7 bases remained unmatched. CDR3 amino acids: CASSYRDRGIEETQYF. As DNA, the CDR3 is TGTGCCAGCAGCTACCGGGACAGGGGGATCGAAGAGACCCAGTACTTC.

The gene calls are TRBV6-1 and TRBJ1-4, with a possible D match to TRBD1 (6 bases). With 3 bases removed from V and 7 bases from J, the gap between germline ends came to 12 bases. Germline V gene lookup returns CDR1 MNHNS and CDR2 SASEGT. The CDR3 spans 14 residues. As DNA, the CDR3 is TGTGCCAGCAGTGATTTGGCAGGGGTTGAAAAACTGTTTTTT. Protein product: CASSDLAGVEKLFF.

The chain has TRBV5-1 and TRBJ2-2, with D hard to call. CDR3 length: 14 amino acids. Trimming stripped 0 bases from V and 1 base from J, with 4 bases between. Germline lookup yields CDR1 SGHRS and CDR2 YFSETQ. The CDR3 DNA reads as TGCGCCAGCAGCTTGGCAGTGAACACCGGGGAGCTGTTTTTT. Its protein is CASSLAVNTGELFF.

The chain is built from TRBV9 and TRBJ1-3; D is unclear. The length of the CDR3 is 17 residues. CDR1 SGDLS and CDR2 YYNGEE come from the germline V gene. V lost 2 bases and J lost 0, with 15 bases in between. The CDR3 region is CASSVTWQRNSGNTIYF. The CDR3 DNA sequence: TGTGCCAGCAGCGTTACGTGGCAGCGAAACTCTGGAAACACCATATATTTT.

This clone occurred once. This chain connects TRBV11-2 to TRBJ2-7; TRBD2 matches at 11 bases. After removal of 3 bases from V and 4 bases from J, the junction contained 2 bases not matched to a gene. Germline V gene data show CDR1 as SGHAT and CDR2 as FQNNGV. CDR3 length: 14 residues. The CDR3: CASSFGLAGYEQYF. DNA of the CDR3: TGTGCCAGCAGCTTCGGACTAGCGGGTTACGAGCAGTACTTC.